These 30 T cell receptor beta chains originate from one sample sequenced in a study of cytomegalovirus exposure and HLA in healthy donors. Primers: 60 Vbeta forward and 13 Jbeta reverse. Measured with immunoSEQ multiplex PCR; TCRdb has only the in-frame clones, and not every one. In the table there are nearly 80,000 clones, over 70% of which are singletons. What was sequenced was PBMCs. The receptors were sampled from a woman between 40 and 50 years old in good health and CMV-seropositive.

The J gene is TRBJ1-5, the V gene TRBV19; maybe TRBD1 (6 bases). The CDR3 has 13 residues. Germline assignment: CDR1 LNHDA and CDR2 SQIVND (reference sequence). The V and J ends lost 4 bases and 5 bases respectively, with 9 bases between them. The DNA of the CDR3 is TGTGCCAGTAGTACGACAGGCTATCAGCCCCAGCATTTT. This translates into CASSTTGYQPQHF. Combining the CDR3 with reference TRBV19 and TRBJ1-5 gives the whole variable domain DGGITQSPKYLFRKEGQNVTLSCEQNLNHDAMYWYRQDPGQGLRLIYYSQIVNDFQKGDIAEGYSVSREKKESFPLTVTSAQKNPTAFYLCASSTTGYQPQHFGDGTRLSIL.

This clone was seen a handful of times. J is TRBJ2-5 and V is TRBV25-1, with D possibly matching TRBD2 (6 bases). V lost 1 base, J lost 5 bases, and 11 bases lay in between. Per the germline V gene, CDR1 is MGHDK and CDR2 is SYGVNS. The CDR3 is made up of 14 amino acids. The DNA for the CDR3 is TGTGCCAGCAGTGAATTCGCAGGGAGGGAGACCCAGTACTTC. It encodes CASSEFAGRETQYF.

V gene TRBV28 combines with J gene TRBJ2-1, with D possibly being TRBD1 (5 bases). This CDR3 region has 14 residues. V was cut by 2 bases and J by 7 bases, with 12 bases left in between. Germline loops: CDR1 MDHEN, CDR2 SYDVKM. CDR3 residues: CASSLLQGSNEQFF. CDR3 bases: TGTGCCAGCAGTTTACTTCAGGGCTCGAATGAGCAGTTCTTC.

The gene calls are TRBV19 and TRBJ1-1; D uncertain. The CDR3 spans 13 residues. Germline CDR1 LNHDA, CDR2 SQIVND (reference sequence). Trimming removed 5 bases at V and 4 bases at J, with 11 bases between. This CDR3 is CASSRELRTEAFF. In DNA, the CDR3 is TGTGCCAGTAGTCGGGAGCTCCGCACTGAAGCTTTCTTT.

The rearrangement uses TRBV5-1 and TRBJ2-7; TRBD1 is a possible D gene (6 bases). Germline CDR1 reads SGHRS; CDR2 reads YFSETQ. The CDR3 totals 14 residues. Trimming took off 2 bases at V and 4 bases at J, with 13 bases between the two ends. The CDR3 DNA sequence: TGCGCCAGCAGCTTTGACAGGAGTTCGTACGAGCAGTACTTC. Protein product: CASSFDRSSYEQYF.

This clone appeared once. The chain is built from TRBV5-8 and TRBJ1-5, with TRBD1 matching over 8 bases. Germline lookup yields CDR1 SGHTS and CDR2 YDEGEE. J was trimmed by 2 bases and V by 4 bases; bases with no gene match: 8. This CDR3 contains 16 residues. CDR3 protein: CASSPDRVWGNQPQHF. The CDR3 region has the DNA TGTGCCAGCAGCCCGGACAGGGTTTGGGGCAATCAGCCCCAGCATTTT.

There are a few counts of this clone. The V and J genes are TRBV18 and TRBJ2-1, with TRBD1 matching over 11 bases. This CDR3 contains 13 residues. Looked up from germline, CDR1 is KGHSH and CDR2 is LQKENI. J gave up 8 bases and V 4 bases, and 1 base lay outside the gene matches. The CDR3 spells CASSRTGGDEQFF. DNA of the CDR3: TGTGCCAGCTCACGGACAGGGGGCGATGAGCAGTTCTTC.

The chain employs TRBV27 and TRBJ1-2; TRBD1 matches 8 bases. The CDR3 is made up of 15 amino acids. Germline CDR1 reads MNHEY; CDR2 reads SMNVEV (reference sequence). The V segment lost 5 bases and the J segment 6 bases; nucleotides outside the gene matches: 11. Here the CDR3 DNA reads TGTGCCAGCAGTCAGAGGACAGGGCGTCTGAATGGCTACACCTTC. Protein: CASSQRTGRLNGYTF.

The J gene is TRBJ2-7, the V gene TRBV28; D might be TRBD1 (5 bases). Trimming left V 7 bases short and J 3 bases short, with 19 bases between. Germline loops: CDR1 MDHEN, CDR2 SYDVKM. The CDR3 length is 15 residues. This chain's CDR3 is CASNPTDRDNYEQYF. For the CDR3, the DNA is TGTGCCAGCAATCCAACCGACAGAGACAACTACGAGCAGTACTTC.

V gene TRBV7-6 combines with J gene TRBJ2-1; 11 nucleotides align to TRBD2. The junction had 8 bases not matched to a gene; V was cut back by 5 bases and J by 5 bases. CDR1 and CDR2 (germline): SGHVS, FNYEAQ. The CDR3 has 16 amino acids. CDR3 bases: TGTGCCAGCAGCCGAGATGTAGCGGGGGGGCACAATGAGCAGTTCTTC. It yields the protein CASSRDVAGGHNEQFF.

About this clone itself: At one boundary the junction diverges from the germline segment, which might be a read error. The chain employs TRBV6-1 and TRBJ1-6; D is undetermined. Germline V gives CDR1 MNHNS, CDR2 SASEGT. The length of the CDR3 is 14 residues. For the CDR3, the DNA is TGTGCCAGCAAGTTTGAGTCCTTTAATTCACCCCTCCACTTT. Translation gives CASKFESFNSPLHF.

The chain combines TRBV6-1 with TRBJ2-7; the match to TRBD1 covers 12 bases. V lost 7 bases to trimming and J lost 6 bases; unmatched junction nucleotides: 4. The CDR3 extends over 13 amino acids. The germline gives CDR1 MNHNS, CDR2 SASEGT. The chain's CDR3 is CASTGQGALEQYF. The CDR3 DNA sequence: TGTGCCAGCACGGGACAGGGGGCCCTCGAGCAGTACTTC.

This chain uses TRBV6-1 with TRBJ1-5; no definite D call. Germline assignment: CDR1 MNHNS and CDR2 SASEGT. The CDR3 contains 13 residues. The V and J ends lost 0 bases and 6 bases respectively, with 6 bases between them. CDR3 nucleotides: TGTGCCAGCAGTGAAGCGCTAGTTCAGCCCCAGCATTTT. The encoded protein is CASSEALVQPQHF.

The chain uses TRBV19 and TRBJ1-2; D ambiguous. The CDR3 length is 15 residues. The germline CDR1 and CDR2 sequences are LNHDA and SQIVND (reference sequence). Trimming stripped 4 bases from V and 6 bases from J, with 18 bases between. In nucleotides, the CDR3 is TGTGCCAGTAGTAAACAAACAGATAGGCTAAATGGCTACACCTTC. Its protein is CASSKQTDRLNGYTF.

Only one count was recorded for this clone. DNA of the CDR3: TGTGCCAGCAGCTTAGTGCTTCGGGACAGGGGACCTGAAGCTTTCTTT. It encodes CASSLVLRDRGPEAFF. The chain carries TRBV7-2 and TRBJ1-1, with TRBD1 matching over 10 bases. Losses at the gene ends were 1 base for V and 6 bases for J; bases not matched to a gene: 8. Germline values: CDR1 SGHTA, CDR2 FQGNSA. The CDR3 contains 16 residues.

The CDR3 protein is CASSDRQAYTEAFF. The CDR3 coding sequence is TGTGCCAGCAGTGATAGGCAGGCCTACACTGAAGCTTTCTTT. V usage is TRBV6-1 and J usage is TRBJ1-1; D not resolved. V lost 3 bases and J 3 bases, leaving 11 bases between the germline ends. The CDR3 has 14 amino acids. Germline CDR1 is MNHNS and CDR2 is SASEGT.

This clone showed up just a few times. The CDR3 loop reads CATSKRLAGGADTQYF. The CDR3 region has the DNA TGTGCCACCAGCAAAAGACTAGCGGGAGGCGCAGATACGCAGTATTTT. The rearrangement links TRBV15 to TRBJ2-3; 13 bases fit TRBD2. V lost 4 bases, J lost 4 bases, and 5 bases stayed unmatched. Germline V gene sequence: CDR1 LNHNV, CDR2 YYDKDF (reference sequence). This CDR3 comprises 16 residues.

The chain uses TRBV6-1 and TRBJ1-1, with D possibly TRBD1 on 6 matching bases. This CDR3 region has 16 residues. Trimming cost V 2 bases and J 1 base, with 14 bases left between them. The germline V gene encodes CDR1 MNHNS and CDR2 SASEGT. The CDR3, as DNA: TGTGCCAGCAGTGAAATTCGGGGGGCGCGGAACACTGAAGCTTTCTTT. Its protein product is CASSEIRGARNTEAFF.

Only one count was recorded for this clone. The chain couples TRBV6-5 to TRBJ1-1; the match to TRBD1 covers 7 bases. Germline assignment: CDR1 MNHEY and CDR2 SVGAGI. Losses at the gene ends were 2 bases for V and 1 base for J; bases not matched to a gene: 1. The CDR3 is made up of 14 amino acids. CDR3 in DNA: TGTGCCAGCAGTTACAGGGGGCCGAACACTGAAGCTTTCTTT. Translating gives CASSYRGPNTEAFF.

The CDR3 nucleotides are TGCAGCGTCGCCCTGACTAGCGGGATGGGTGGTGAGCAGTTCTTC. This translates into CSVALTSGMGGEQFF. V usage is TRBV29-1 and J usage is TRBJ2-1; 11 bases agree with TRBD2. The ends lost 6 bases at V and 9 bases at J; junction bases unmatched: 13. The CDR3 is made up of 15 amino acids. Germline V CDR1 and CDR2: SQVTM, ANQGSEA.

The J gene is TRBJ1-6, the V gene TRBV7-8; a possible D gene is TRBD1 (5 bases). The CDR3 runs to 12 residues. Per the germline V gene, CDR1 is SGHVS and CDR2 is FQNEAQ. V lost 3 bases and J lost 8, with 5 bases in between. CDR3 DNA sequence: TGTGCCAGCAGCTTCAGGGATTCACCCCTCCACTTT. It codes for CASSFRDSPLHF.

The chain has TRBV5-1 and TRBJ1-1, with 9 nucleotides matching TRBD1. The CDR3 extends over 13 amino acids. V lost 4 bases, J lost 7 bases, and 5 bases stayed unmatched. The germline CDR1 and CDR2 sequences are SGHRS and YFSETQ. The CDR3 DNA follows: TGCGCCAGCAGCCCGGACAGGGGAATTGAAGCTTTCTTT. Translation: CASSPDRGIEAFF.

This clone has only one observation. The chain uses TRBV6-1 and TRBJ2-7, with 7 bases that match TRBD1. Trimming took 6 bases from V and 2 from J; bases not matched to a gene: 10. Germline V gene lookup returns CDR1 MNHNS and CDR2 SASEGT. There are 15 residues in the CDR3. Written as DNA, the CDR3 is TGTGCCAGCAGGACCCGACAGGGTAGTGCCTACGAGCAGTACTTC. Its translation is CASRTRQGSAYEQYF.

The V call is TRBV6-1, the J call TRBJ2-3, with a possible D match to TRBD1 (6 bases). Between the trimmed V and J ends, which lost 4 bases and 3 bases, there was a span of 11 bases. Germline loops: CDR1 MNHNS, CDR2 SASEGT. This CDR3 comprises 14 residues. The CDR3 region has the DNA TGTGCCAGCAGTGCACAGGGTGGGACAGATACGCAGTATTTT. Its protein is CASSAQGGTDTQYF.

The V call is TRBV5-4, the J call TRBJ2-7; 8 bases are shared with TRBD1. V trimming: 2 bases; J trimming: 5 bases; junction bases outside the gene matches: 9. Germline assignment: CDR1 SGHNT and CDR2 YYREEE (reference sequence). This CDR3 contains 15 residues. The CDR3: CASSFSGTGSNEQYF. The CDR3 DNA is TGTGCCAGCAGCTTCTCCGGGACAGGATCAAACGAGCAGTACTTC.

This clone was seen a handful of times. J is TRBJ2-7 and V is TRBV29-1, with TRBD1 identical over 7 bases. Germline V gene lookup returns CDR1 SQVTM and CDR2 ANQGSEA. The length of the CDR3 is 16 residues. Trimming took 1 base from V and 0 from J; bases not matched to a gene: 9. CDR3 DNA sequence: TGCAGCGTTGAAGGGGGCTCTGGACAGGACTCCTACGAGCAGTACTTC. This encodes CSVEGGSGQDSYEQYF.

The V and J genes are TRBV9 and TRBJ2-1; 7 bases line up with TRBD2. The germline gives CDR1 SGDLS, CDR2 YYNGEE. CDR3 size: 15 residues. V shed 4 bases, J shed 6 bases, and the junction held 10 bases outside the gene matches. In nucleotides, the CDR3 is TGTGCCAGCAGCACGACTAGCCTGAGGAGCAATGAGCAGTTCTTC. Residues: CASSTTSLRSNEQFF.

The CDR3 DNA sequence: TGTGCCACCAGTGTGGGAGGGGCTGAAGCTTTCTTT. Translated, it gives CATSVGGAEAFF. The V and J genes are TRBV15 and TRBJ1-1, with D possibly matching TRBD1 (5 bases). In germline, CDR1 is LNHNV, CDR2 YYDKDF (reference sequence). The CDR3 contains 12 residues. Trimming cost V 6 bases and J 6 bases, with 11 bases left between them.

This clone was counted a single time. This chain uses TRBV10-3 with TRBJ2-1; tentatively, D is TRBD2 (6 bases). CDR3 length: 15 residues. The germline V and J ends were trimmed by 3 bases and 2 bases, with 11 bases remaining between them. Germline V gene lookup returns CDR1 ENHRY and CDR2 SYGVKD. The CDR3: CAISDSGGAYNEQFF. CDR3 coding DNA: TGTGCCATCAGTGATTCCGGCGGGGCCTACAATGAGCAGTTCTTC.

The CDR3: CASSATGSTGELFF. The CDR3 nucleotides are TGTGCCAGCAGCGCAACAGGATCAACCGGGGAGCTGTTTTTT. The chain employs TRBV9 and TRBJ2-2; tentative D call: TRBD1 (5 bases). The CDR3 contains 14 residues. Germline V gives CDR1 SGDLS, CDR2 YYNGEE. V was clipped by 3 bases and J by 5 bases, with 11 bases between them.